The sequence of this T cell receptor beta chain was determined in a study of Graves' ophthalmopathy and Graves' hyperthyroidism. This CDR3 is built from 15 residues. Germline lookup yields CDR1 SGHRS and CDR2 YFSETQ. Trimming removed 1 base at V and 1 base at J, with 9 bases between. RNA served as the template for amplifying TCR beta CDR3 regions. Second-round multiplex PCR came after first-round RT-PCR with HTBI primers. TCRdb ran MiXCR on the multiplex PCR reads and lists one entry per CDR3 protein. The table shows around 520,000 distinct CDR3 sequences, with about 40% occurring only once. Specimen: peripheral blood or thyroid tissue (not recorded which). This clonotype was obtained from an adult man with Graves' hyperthyroidism. The V and J genes are TRBV5-1 and TRBJ1-5; tentatively, D is TRBD1 (6 bases). This CDR3 is CASSLLGASNQPQHF. CDR3 DNA: TGCGCCAGCAGCTTGTTGGGGGCAAGCAATCAGCCCCAGCATTTT. The full variable domain, rest sourced from reference TRBV5-1 and TRBJ1-5, is KAGVTQTPRYLIKTRGQQVTLSCSPISGHRSVSWYQQTPGQGLQFLFEYFSETQRNKGNFPGRFSGRQFSNSRSEMNVSTLELGDSALYLCASSLLGASNQPQHFGDGTRLSIL.